Shown below are 8 T cell receptor beta chains from a single sample sequenced in a study of early T cells in non-severe SARS-CoV-2 infection. TCRdb called the 5' RACE reads again in MiXCR, with one record for every CDR3 protein. In the table there are more than 65,000 distinct CDR3 sequences, about 14% of which are singletons. The sequencing used whole blood, collected at baseline. The receptors were gathered from an adult who was a healthcare worker with PCR-confirmed SARS-CoV-2 infection or an uninfected control (not recorded which).

This clonotype was seen many times. The V and J genes are TRBV6-6 and TRBJ2-2, with 7 bases that match TRBD2. This CDR3 region has 18 residues. Per germline, CDR1 MNHNY and CDR2 SVGAGI (reference sequence). V was pared by 0 bases and J by 4 bases, with 11 bases of the junction left unmatched. The DNA for the CDR3 is TGTGCCAGCAGTTACTCGATAGAACTAGCGCTCACCACCGGGGAGCTGTTTTTT. Translation: CASSYSIELALTTGELFF.

The chain combines TRBV10-3 with TRBJ2-3; TRBD2 agrees at 8 bases. This CDR3 region has 16 residues. Germline V gives CDR1 ENHRY, CDR2 SYGVKD. V shed 8 bases and J 0 bases; nucleotides not matched to a gene: 10. CDR3 DNA sequence: TGTGCCATCGCTCAGATTAGCGGGGTGAGCACAGATACGCAGTATTTT. Amino acid sequence: CAIAQISGVSTDTQYF.

In its sample, this clonotype was seen many times. The chain joins TRBV29-1 to TRBJ2-1, with TRBD2 as a possible D gene (6 bases). Germline V gene lookup returns CDR1 SQVTM and CDR2 ANQGSEA. V was shortened by 8 bases and J by 9 bases, with 23 bases between the two germline ends. The CDR3 extends over 14 amino acids. CDR3 in DNA: TGCAGCCCCCCCGGGGTAGCGGTAAGGTCTGAGCAGTTCTTC. Amino acid sequence: CSPPGVAVRSEQFF.

This clonotype was counted between two and nine times. This CDR3 reads CSARVPGLGGGELFF. In nucleotides, the CDR3 is TGCAGTGCTAGAGTACCGGGACTAGGGGGCGGGGAGCTGTTTTTT. The V call is TRBV20-1, the J call TRBJ2-2, with 8 nucleotides matching TRBD2. The germline V gene has CDR1 DFQATT and CDR2 SNEGSKA (reference sequence). The CDR3 consists of 15 residues. Trimming at V came to 1 base and at J to 7 bases, leaving 8 bases not matched to a gene.

The chain has TRBV28 and TRBJ2-7; a weak D match, TRBD1 (5 bases). Germline CDR1 MDHEN, CDR2 SYDVKM. The CDR3 has 13 residues. V lost 6 bases to trimming and J lost 3 bases, with 12 bases between them. CDR3 sequence: CASSPTVSYEQYF. DNA for the CDR3: TGTGCCAGCAGCCCGACAGTTAGCTACGAGCAGTACTTC.

This CDR3 reads CSALALSPSSYNEQFF. The DNA of the CDR3 is TGCAGTGCACTAGCATTGTCCCCCAGCTCCTACAATGAGCAGTTCTTC. V is TRBV20-1 and J is TRBJ2-1; a weak D match, TRBD2 (6 bases). The germline V gene encodes CDR1 DFQATT and CDR2 SNEGSKA (reference sequence). The CDR3 has 16 residues. Deletions cut 6 bases from V and 0 bases from J, with 18 bases between.

In this sample, this clonotype turned up a few times. The CDR3 spells CASSLGSGSYNEQFF. In DNA, the CDR3 is TGTGCCAGCAGCTTGGGTAGCGGATCCTACAATGAGCAGTTCTTC. The V and J genes are TRBV7-9 and TRBJ2-1; tentatively, D is TRBD2 (6 bases). The germline V gene encodes CDR1 SEHNR and CDR2 FQNEAQ (reference sequence). The CDR3 totals 15 residues. V lost 3 bases, J lost 1 base, and 10 bases lay in between. The full variable domain, completed using reference TRBV7-9 and TRBJ2-1, is DTGVSQNPRHKITKRGQNVTFRCDPISEHNRLYWYRQTLGQGPEFLTYFQNEAQLEKSRLLSDRFSAERPKGSFSTLEIQRTEQGDSAMYLCASSLGSGSYNEQFFGPGTRLTVL.

This clonotype occurred a few times. The genes are TRBV5-6 and TRBJ2-1, with 10 bases matching TRBD2. The CDR3 runs to 16 residues. Germline assignment: CDR1 SGHDT and CDR2 YYEEEE. Germline trimming cut 6 bases from V and 4 bases from J; bases unmatched to any gene: 10. Here the CDR3 reads CASTLGLAQKYNEQFF. The DNA of the CDR3 is TGTGCCAGCACCCTGGGACTAGCGCAAAAGTACAATGAGCAGTTCTTC.